The sequence of this T cell receptor (beta chain) was determined in a study of T cell responses to AZD1222 COVID-19 vaccine (TCRdb year 2021). Some background on the complete study: A total of 230 or so trial participants underwent TCR sequencing, of whom nearly 210 received two doses of AZD1222 and some 25 received two doses of the MenACWY control vaccine. Enrollment into the trials was organized by age into subgroups of 18-55, 56-69 and 70-plus years, and those subgroups contained roughly 150, 30 and 60 TCR-sequenced participants, respectively.

The full study reports these points: CD4 TCRs associated with the vaccine covered the entire spike protein, and the dominant responses were in regions 160-218 and 743-854. After two AZD1222 doses, both the breadth and the depth of spike-specific TCRs were significantly higher than at day 0 and than in MenACWY recipients. Nearly half of unique spike-specific TCRs reportedly recognized epitopes outside regions mutated in the B.1.351 and B.1.1.7 variants. The 56-69-year group was small, and its depth increase did not reach significance, likely because of low power. Participants were mostly white British and included more females than males, and it was suggested by the authors that clonal diversity may have been underestimated. Because no samples from the day 14 peak response were available, repertoires could be characterized only after the peak T cell response. Conclusions about previously exposed vaccinees are limited because only five to seven AZD1222 recipients were SARS-CoV-2 seropositive at baseline.

This specimen's time point label, interpreted: about 28 days (+/-7) after the second vaccine dose. AZD1222 recipients with second doses at about 4 weeks or about 12 weeks were pooled, because spike-specific TCR depth and breadth did not differ between schedules. Vaccinee samples were obtained from the UK trials COV001 and COV002, which included a single-blind randomized controlled phase 2/3 trial of AZD1222 (ChAdOx1 nCoV-19) in healthy adults. Trial participant PBMC samples were collected at day 0 and day 28 after the second dose for TCRbeta chain sequencing. Including the terminal cysteine and phenylalanine, the CDR3 comprises 18 residues. Only the CDR3 region is kept as DNA, spanning 54 bases read in frame from base 1. V and J lose 0 bases and 0 bases, and a span of 15 bases separates them. CDR1 and CDR2, per the germline V gene (reference sequence), are LGHDT and YNNKEL. Of note for this clone: The antigen this receptor binds is unknown. Base qualities are not recorded, but no much larger clone differs from it by a single base.

The CDR3 regions of human TCRbeta chains were subjected to immunosequencing. For the original study's pipeline: TCRs in the repertoires were matched against a reference library of SARS-CoV-2-specific TCRs that had been generated with the MIRA antigen-specificity platform. Breadth was defined as the fraction of unique TCRs that were SARS-CoV-2-associated, and depth was defined as the fraction of total T cells that were SARS-CoV-2-associated. Using the MIRA data, every spike-specific TCR was mapped to the spike region that the TCR reacted to and assigned to either a CD4 or a CD8 class. Log10-transformed breadth and depth values were compared by one-way ANOVA with Sidak's multiple comparisons tests. TCRdb re-hosts the immuneACCESS table, in-frame sequences only. Its copies lack some clones; in the studies checked, an unresolved V gene accounts for under half of them, and the cause for the rest is not known. D and trimming were read from the DNA, whereas the V and J calls and clone size are those reported in that table. This sample lists roughly 70,000 clones; 87% were detected once. The top ten clonotypes cover 1% to 1.5% of the sample.

Recombination connected TRBV3-1 (or the pseudogene TRBV3-2) to TRBJ1-5; TRBD1 is perhaps the D gene, given 5 matching bases. The specimen was peripheral blood, collected 28 days after the second AZD1222 dose. This clonotype was sampled from an adult who received the AZD1222 COVID-19 vaccine. The CDR3 region: CASSQDFPDGASNQPQHF. At the DNA level, the sequence is TGTGCCAGCAGCCAAGATTTTCCGGACGGGGCTAGCAATCAGCCCCAGCATTTT.